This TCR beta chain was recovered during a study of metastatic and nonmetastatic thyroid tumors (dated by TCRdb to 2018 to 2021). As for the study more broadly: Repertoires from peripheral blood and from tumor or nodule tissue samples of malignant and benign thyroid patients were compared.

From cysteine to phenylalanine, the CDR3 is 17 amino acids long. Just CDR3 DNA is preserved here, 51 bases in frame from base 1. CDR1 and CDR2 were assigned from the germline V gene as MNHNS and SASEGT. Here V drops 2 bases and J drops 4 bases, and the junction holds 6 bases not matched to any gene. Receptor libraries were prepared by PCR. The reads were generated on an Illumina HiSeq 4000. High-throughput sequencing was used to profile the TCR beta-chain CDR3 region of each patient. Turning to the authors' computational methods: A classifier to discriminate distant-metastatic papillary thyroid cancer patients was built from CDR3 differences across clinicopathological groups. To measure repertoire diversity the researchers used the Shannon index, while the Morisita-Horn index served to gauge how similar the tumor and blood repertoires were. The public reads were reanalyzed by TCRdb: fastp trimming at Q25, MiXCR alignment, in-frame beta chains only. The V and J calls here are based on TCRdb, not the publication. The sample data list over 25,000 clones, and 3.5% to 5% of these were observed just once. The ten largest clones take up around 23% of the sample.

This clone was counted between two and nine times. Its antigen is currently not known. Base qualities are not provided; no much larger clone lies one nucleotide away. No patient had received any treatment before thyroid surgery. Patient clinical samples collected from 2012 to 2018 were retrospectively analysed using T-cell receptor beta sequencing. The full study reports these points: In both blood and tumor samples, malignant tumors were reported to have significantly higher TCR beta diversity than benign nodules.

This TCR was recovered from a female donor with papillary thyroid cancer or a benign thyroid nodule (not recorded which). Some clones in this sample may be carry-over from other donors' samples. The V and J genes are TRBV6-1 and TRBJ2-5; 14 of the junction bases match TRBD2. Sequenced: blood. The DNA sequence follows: TGTGCCAGCAGTGAAAAATGGGGACTAGCGGGAGTAGAGACCCAGTACTTC. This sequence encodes CASSEKWGLAGVETQYF.